Reported below is one TCR beta chain. Antigen unknown. The data were obtained in a study of T cells in localized non-small cell lung cancer. Study-level points and caveats: Only one tumor region was sequenced, so heterogeneity remains possible. Among the top 100 tumor clones, a median around 62 appeared in adjacent lung.

CDR3 length: 15 residues. V lost 2 bases, J lost 3 bases, and 6 bases stayed unmatched. Germline V gene sequence: CDR1 SGHRS, CDR2 YFSETQ. The table came from immunoSEQ multiplex PCR; TCRdb's copy has only in-frame clones and leaves some out. The sample comprises about 70,000 clones, around 85% of which are singletons, and roughly 22% rests with the top ten. The clonotype comes from a male donor aged 60 or older with stage III squamous cell lung carcinoma. V and J are TRBV5-1 and TRBJ2-7; 9 bases fit TRBD1. Specimen: peripheral blood, collected before any cancer treatment. In nucleotides, the CDR3 is TGCGCCAGCAGCTTCCTGACAGGGGGAAGCTACGAGCAGTACTTC. It codes for CASSFLTGGSYEQYF.